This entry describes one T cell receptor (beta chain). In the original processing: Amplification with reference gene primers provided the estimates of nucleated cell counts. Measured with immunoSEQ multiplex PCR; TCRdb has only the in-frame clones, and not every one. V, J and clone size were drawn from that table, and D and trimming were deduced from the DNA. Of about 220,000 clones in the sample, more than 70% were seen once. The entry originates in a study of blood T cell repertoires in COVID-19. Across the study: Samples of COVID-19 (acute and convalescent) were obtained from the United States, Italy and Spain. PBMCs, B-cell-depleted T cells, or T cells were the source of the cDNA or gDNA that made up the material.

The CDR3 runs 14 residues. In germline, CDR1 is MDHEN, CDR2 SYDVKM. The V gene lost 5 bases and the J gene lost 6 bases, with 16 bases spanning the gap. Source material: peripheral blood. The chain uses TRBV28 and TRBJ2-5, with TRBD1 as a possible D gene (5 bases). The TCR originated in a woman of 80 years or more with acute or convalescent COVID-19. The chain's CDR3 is CASSISQDTKTQYF. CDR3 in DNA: TGTGCCAGCAGTATCTCACAGGATACGAAGACCCAGTACTTC.